Each of the 30 T cell receptor beta chains below was sequenced from the same sample in a study of CD8+CD57+ T cells in acquired aplastic anemia. The authors sequenced patients whose flow cytometry had shown CD8+CD57+ cell expansion. Using genomic DNA as the template, TCR beta VDJ and CDR3 profiling was carried out. From the reads, TCRdb called clonotypes with MiXCR, one entry per CDR3 protein. In the table there are about 180,000 distinct CDR3 sequences, 45% to 55% of which are singletons. Sequencing was done on a sample of sorted CD4+, CD8+, or CD8+CD57+ T cells (not recorded which) from PBMCs. The receptor source for this set is a human donor with aplastic anemia.

The V gene is TRBV15, the J gene TRBJ1-4; D not certain. V lost 0 bases and J 5 bases, leaving 10 bases between the germline ends. Germline CDR1 and CDR2: LNHNV and YYDKDF (reference sequence). The CDR3 covers 15 residues. Here the CDR3 DNA reads TGTGCCACCAGCAGAGATTTGGCAGCAAATGAAAAACTGTTTTTT. This encodes CATSRDLAANEKLFF.

The V gene is TRBV12-3 or TRBV12-4, the J gene TRBJ2-7; D not resolved. The CDR3 spans 13 residues. V shed 1 base and J shed 5 bases, with 9 bases lying between them. DNA for the CDR3: TGTGCCAGCAGTTTAGGGTCGGACCACGAGCAGTACTTC. This codes for CASSLGSDHEQYF.

CDR3 loop: CSAREGGNNEQFF. The DNA of the CDR3 is TGCAGTGCTAGAGAAGGAGGGAACAATGAGCAGTTCTTC. This chain joins TRBV20-1 and TRBJ2-1, with D possibly TRBD2 on 6 matching bases. Trimming removed 0 bases at V and 5 bases at J, with 8 bases between. The CDR3 is 13 residues long. CDR1 is DFQATT, CDR2 SNEGSKA, per germline (reference sequence).

This clonotype was recorded once. The chain's CDR3 is CSVPAGATYNEQFF. CDR3 in DNA: TGCAGCGTCCCAGCGGGGGCAACCTACAATGAGCAGTTCTTC. The chain recombines TRBV29-1 with TRBJ2-1; TRBD2 matches 8 bases. CDR3 length: 14 residues. V shed 6 bases and J 2 bases; nucleotides not matched to a gene: 6. The germline V gene encodes CDR1 SQVTM and CDR2 ANQGSEA.

This clonotype has a count of ten or more. V gene TRBV29-1 combines with J gene TRBJ2-1; 9 bases agree with TRBD2. The V and J ends lost 4 bases and 7 bases, in that order; junction bases with no gene match: 5. Germline V lookup: CDR1 SQVTM, CDR2 ANQGSEA. This CDR3 is 13 amino acids long. The CDR3 nucleotides read TGCAGCGTTGGTTTTAGCGGGGGAAATGAGCAGTTCTTC. As protein: CSVGFSGGNEQFF.

The chain couples TRBV5-1 to TRBJ1-1, with 7 positions matching TRBD1. CDR3 length: 15 amino acids. Germline values: CDR1 SGHRS, CDR2 YFSETQ. Trimming cost V 0 bases and J 0 bases; bases outside gene matches: 2. CDR3 amino acids: CASSLDRGMNTEAFF. The CDR3 DNA reads as TGCGCCAGCAGCTTGGACAGGGGAATGAACACTGAAGCTTTCTTT.

This chain joins TRBV7-9 and TRBJ2-7; D gene ambiguous. CDR3 length: 10 residues. From germline, CDR1 is SEHNR and CDR2 FQNEAQ (reference sequence). With 7 bases removed from V and 3 bases from J, the gap between germline ends came to 4 bases. The CDR3 here is CASTGYEQYF. The CDR3 nucleotides are TGTGCCAGCACCGGCTACGAGCAGTACTTC.

This clonotype came up many times. The genes are TRBV19 and TRBJ2-3; 8 nucleotides agree with TRBD1. The length of the CDR3 is 16 residues. V dropped 7 bases and J dropped 0; count of bases not matched to a gene: 9. CDR1 and CDR2 from the germline V gene are LNHDA and SQIVND (reference sequence). CDR3 sequence: CASTPVRGLSTDTQYF. The CDR3 bases are TGTGCCAGTACCCCCGTCAGGGGGCTTAGCACAGATACGCAGTATTTT.

The gene calls are TRBV19 and TRBJ2-7; 11 bases are a match to TRBD2. Germline lookup yields CDR1 LNHDA and CDR2 SQIVND (reference sequence). The ends lost 5 bases at V and 5 bases at J; junction bases unmatched: 11. The CDR3 extends over 16 amino acids. The CDR3 loop reads CASSPRLAGNLDEQYF. In nucleotides, the CDR3 is TGTGCCAGTAGTCCAAGACTAGCGGGAAATCTCGACGAGCAGTACTTC.

The chain couples TRBV19 to TRBJ2-7; a possible D gene is TRBD2 (5 bases). This CDR3 is 14 amino acids long. The germline V and J ends were trimmed by 1 base and 2 bases, with 9 bases remaining between them. Germline loops: CDR1 LNHDA, CDR2 SQIVND (reference sequence). The CDR3 DNA follows: TGTGCCAGTAGTATAGGCCTAGCAACCTACGAGCAGTACTTC. This gives the protein CASSIGLATYEQYF.

The count of this clonotype is one. This rearrangement joins TRBV2 to TRBJ2-5; 9 bases are a match to TRBD1. The J call could be wrong; TRBJ2-7 is a better fit for the DNA end. The germline gives CDR1 SNHLY, CDR2 FYNNEI. This CDR3 spans 14 amino acids. CDR3 sequence (DNA): TGTGCCAGCAGAAGGGGGACAGGGTTCTACGAGCAGTACTTC. It specifies CASRRGTGFYEQYF.

The DNA of the CDR3 is TGCGCCAGCAGCCAGGCGGCAGGGCGCTACGAGCAGTACTTC. Amino acid sequence: CASSQAAGRYEQYF. This chain links TRBV5-1 with TRBJ2-7, with D maybe TRBD1 (5 bases). The CDR3 contains 14 residues. Per the germline V gene, CDR1 is SGHRS and CDR2 is YFSETQ. Trimming took off 4 bases at V and 3 bases at J, with 14 bases between the two ends.

This rearrangement joins TRBV20-1 to TRBJ2-3; 10 bases match TRBD2. The CDR3 contains 16 residues. Unmatched junction bases numbered 8, after V lost 2 bases and J lost 3 bases. Germline V lookup: CDR1 DFQATT, CDR2 SNEGSKA (reference sequence). CDR3 sequence: CSARRSGSGGTDTQYF. The CDR3 bases are TGCAGTGCTAGACGGTCGGGTAGCGGGGGGACAGATACGCAGTATTTT.

Worth noting for this clonotype: It is likely a read error, because the conserved phenylalanine at the end of the CDR3 is missing. It is unclear where the CDR3 begins or ends on the DNA, so no DNA is shown, and the CDR3 is as TCRdb lists it. This CDR3 reads CASSLRSR. The V call is TRBV5-1, the J call TRBJ1-2. The CDR3 extends over 8 residues, inclusive of both ends. Germline CDR1 reads SGHRS; CDR2 reads YFSETQ.

This clonotype was seen repeatedly, ten times or more. The chain is built from TRBV19 and TRBJ2-5, with D perhaps TRBD1 or TRBD2 (6 bases each). Looked up from germline, CDR1 is LNHDA and CDR2 is SQIVND (reference sequence). The CDR3 length is 15 residues. The ends were cut back, 5 bases at V and 4 bases at J, with 17 bases in the middle. The CDR3 bases are TGTGCCAGTAGTCCGACCCGAGGGGGAGGAGAGACCCAGTACTTC. Its translation: CASSPTRGGGETQYF.

This clonotype was seen only a few times. The chain uses TRBV5-6 and TRBJ1-2; maybe TRBD1 (6 bases). The CDR3 consists of 16 residues. Looked up from germline, CDR1 is SGHDT and CDR2 is YYEEEE. Trimming took off 2 bases at V and 5 bases at J, with 19 bases between the two ends. This chain's CDR3 is CASSLSGARRLYGYTF. The CDR3 DNA is TGTGCCAGCAGCTTATCAGGGGCCCGCCGTCTATATGGCTACACCTTC. The full variable domain, with the rest looked up from reference TRBV5-6 and TRBJ1-2, is DAGVTQSPTHLIKTRGQQVTLRCSPKSGHDTVSWYQQALGQGPQFIFQYYEEEERQRGNFPDRFSGHQFPNYSSELNVNALLLGDSALYLCASSLSGARRLYGYTFGSGTRLTVV.

This clonotype was detected only a few times. V gene TRBV12-3 or TRBV12-4 combines with J gene TRBJ2-7; TRBD1 matches at 8 bases. Near its end, the DNA agrees better with TRBJ2-1, so the J call may be wrong. The CDR3 runs to 13 residues. The CDR3 reads CASSFQGANEQFF. The CDR3 region has the DNA TGTGCCAGCAGTTTTCAGGGGGCCAATGAGCAGTTCTTC.

The table lists this clonotype with a few counts. The rearrangement uses TRBV5-4 and TRBJ2-1; 10 bases agree with TRBD1. Germline assignment: CDR1 SGHNT and CDR2 YYREEE (reference sequence). J lost 8 bases, V lost 0 bases, and 2 bases had no gene match. The CDR3 totals 14 residues. CDR3 sequence: CASSLAGQGDEQFF. CDR3 bases: TGTGCCAGCAGCTTGGCCGGACAGGGGGATGAGCAGTTCTTC.

This clonotype has a count of ten or more. The rearrangement links TRBV20-1 to TRBJ2-5; 8 bases line up with TRBD1. CDR1 and CDR2 (germline): DFQATT, SNEGSKA (reference sequence). The CDR3 length is 15 residues. V was pared by 6 bases and J by 4 bases, with 13 bases of the junction left unmatched. CDR3 protein: CSARRQGARTETQYF. The CDR3 DNA follows: TGCAGTGCCCGCCGGCAGGGGGCGCGAACAGAGACCCAGTACTTC.

This chain joins TRBV10-3 and TRBJ2-1, with 14 bases lining up with TRBD2. CDR3 size: 16 residues. Trimming at V came to 0 bases and at J to 9 bases, leaving 4 bases not matched to a gene. Germline values: CDR1 ENHRY, CDR2 SYGVKD. The CDR3 loop is CAISESQGLAGVEQFF. The CDR3 DNA reads TGTGCCATCAGTGAGTCTCAGGGACTAGCGGGAGTTGAGCAGTTCTTC.

Remarks on this clonotype: Given a much more abundant clone one base away, this may be a read error. The CDR3 sequence is CASSKQGSIPNTGELFF. The CDR3 DNA sequence: TGTGCCAGTAGTAAACAGGGGAGTATTCCGAACACCGGGGAGCTGTTTTTT. The chain employs TRBV19 and TRBJ2-2, with 7 bases fitting TRBD1. Germline CDR1 reads LNHDA; CDR2 reads SQIVND (reference sequence). The CDR3 loop spans 17 amino acids. J was trimmed by 0 bases and V by 4 bases; bases with no gene match: 8.

V usage is TRBV20-1 and J usage is TRBJ1-5; 9 nucleotides align to TRBD1. Germline CDR1 DFQATT, CDR2 SNEGSKA (reference sequence). CDR3 length equals 14 residues. V was clipped by 3 bases and J by 4 bases; unmatched bases: 4. CDR3 DNA: TGCAGTGCTAGCGGGACAGGGCGAAATCAGCCCCAGCATTTT. Encoded protein: CSASGTGRNQPQHF.

The chain couples TRBV24-1 to TRBJ2-7, with D unresolved. The germline V gene has CDR1 KGHDR and CDR2 SFDVKD. The CDR3 is 13 amino acids. With 3 bases removed from V and 8 bases from J, the gap between germline ends came to 13 bases. The CDR3 DNA follows: TGTGCCACCAGTGATCCACTGACTTCGAAGCAGTACTTC. Protein sequence: CATSDPLTSKQYF.

The chain combines TRBV7-3 with TRBJ2-1, with 10 bases that match TRBD2. CDR1 and CDR2 from the germline V gene are SGHTA and FQGTGA. The V segment lost 6 bases and the J segment 10 bases; nucleotides outside the gene matches: 15. The CDR3 consists of 16 residues. In nucleotides, the CDR3 is TGTGCCAGCAGTGGGGGGTCCCTAGCGGGAGTAGAAGAGCAGTTCTTC. Its translation: CASSGGSLAGVEEQFF.

The rearrangement uses TRBV20-1 and TRBJ1-1; no reliable D call. CDR1 is DFQATT, CDR2 SNEGSKA, per germline (reference sequence). The CDR3 covers 16 residues. The germline V and J ends were trimmed by 0 bases and 4 bases, with 18 bases remaining between them. CDR3 in DNA: TGCAGTGCTAGAGATGATCCGGACGGGTGGAGCACTGAAGCTTTCTTT. It is translated as CSARDDPDGWSTEAFF.

In its sample, this clonotype was seen once. The chain recombines TRBV7-9 with TRBJ1-5; D ambiguous. Between the trimmed V and J ends, which lost 3 bases and 7 bases, there was a span of 10 bases. Germline lookup yields CDR1 SEHNR and CDR2 FQNEAQ (reference sequence). The CDR3 is 13 amino acids. The CDR3 reads CASSFSSEQPQHF. The CDR3 DNA reads TGTGCCAGCAGCTTTTCGTCGGAGCAGCCCCAGCATTTT.

The V call is TRBV19, the J call TRBJ1-5; 11 bases align to TRBD1. The length of the CDR3 is 19 residues. With 3 bases clipped from V and 0 bases from J, the junction kept 10 bases outside the gene matches. CDR1 is LNHDA and CDR2 is SQIVND in the germline V gene (reference sequence). Here the CDR3 DNA reads TGTGCCAGTAGTATCAGGGGACAGGGGGACCCCTATAGCAATCAGCCCCAGCATTTT. Translating it yields CASSIRGQGDPYSNQPQHF.

The genes are TRBV6-1 and TRBJ2-7, with a possible D match to TRBD2 (5 bases). The CDR3 spans 12 residues. Germline CDR1 MNHNS, CDR2 SASEGT. The CDR3 sequence: CVTEGPSYEQYF. CDR3 coding DNA: TGTGTGACCGAGGGTCCCTCCTACGAGCAGTACTTC.

This chain joins TRBV7-9 and TRBJ1-2; D might be TRBD1 (5 bases). The CDR3 extends over 14 amino acids. Germline-derived CDR1 and CDR2 are SEHNR and FQNEAQ (reference sequence). The V and J ends lost 5 bases and 1 base respectively, with 11 bases between them. CDR3 protein: CASSTEQDNYGYTF. Here the CDR3 DNA reads TGTGCCAGCAGCACGGAACAGGATAACTATGGCTACACCTTC.

The chain employs TRBV7-3 and TRBJ2-7, with D possibly matching TRBD1 (6 bases). The CDR3 is 14 residues long. V lost 7 bases, J lost 2 bases, and 15 bases lay in between. From germline, CDR1 is SGHTA and CDR2 FQGTGA. The CDR3 sequence: CASTITQGAYEQYF. The DNA for the CDR3 is TGTGCCAGCACCATAACACAGGGTGCCTACGAGCAGTACTTC.